The entry below describes one T cell receptor (beta chain). The sample comes from a study of blood T cell repertoires in COVID-19. TCRdb's copy holds only in-frame clones and misses some; the assay was immunoSEQ multiplex PCR. The repertoire includes 150,000 to 190,000 clones, around 91% of them detected once, and around 16% sits in the top ten. The V end lost 6 bases, the J end lost 2 bases, and 17 bases lay between the germline ends. The CDR3 extends over 15 amino acids. The germline V gene encodes CDR1 MDHEN and CDR2 SYDVKM. The V and J genes are TRBV28 and TRBJ2-7, with a weak D call TRBD1 (6 bases). This receptor was taken from a woman in her thirties or forties with acute or convalescent COVID-19. Source material: peripheral blood. CDR3 sequence (DNA): TGTGCCAGCAGGCCGCCCCCCGACAGGACCTACGAGCAGTACTTC. Its protein product is CASRPPPDRTYEQYF. Full variable domain (missing parts from reference TRBV28 and TRBJ2-7): DVKVTQSSRYLVKRTGEKVFLECVQDMDHENMFWYRQDPGLGLRLIYFSYDVKMKEKGDIPEGYSVSREKKERFSLILESASTNQTSMYLCASRPPPDRTYEQYFGPGTRLTVT.